These 20 T cell receptor beta chains share one sample of origin, sequenced in a study of T-cell memory formation after mild COVID-19. Using its own MiXCR run on the 5' RACE reads, TCRdb lists one record per CDR3 protein. This table has over 45,000 distinct CDR3 sequences, around 30% appearing once. Material for sequencing was PBMCs or a T cell subset sorted from them (not recorded which). The receptors shown here come from a man aged 18 to 29 who had mild COVID-19 (a few samples of this study predate the infection). Cell type and time point are not known.

This chain uses TRBV4-3 with TRBJ2-2; D is possibly TRBD2 (6 bases). This CDR3 region has 20 residues. The V and J ends lost 0 bases and 7 bases respectively, with 27 bases between them. Germline V CDR1 and CDR2: LGHNA, YSLEER. The chain's CDR3 is CASSQDLRTTSRNPRGELFF. Here the CDR3 DNA reads TGCGCCAGCAGCCAAGATTTGAGGACTACGTCCCGTAACCCCCGCGGGGAGCTGTTTTTT.

This clonotype was seen many times. The chain is built from TRBV7-8 and TRBJ2-5; either TRBD1 or TRBD2 may fit D (6 bases each). Germline loops: CDR1 SGHVS, CDR2 FQNEAQ. The CDR3 sequence is 15 residues long. V was trimmed by 4 bases and J by 1 base, leaving 13 bases between them. Here the CDR3 reads CASSWGAGRQETQYF. For the CDR3, the DNA is TGTGCCAGCAGCTGGGGGGCGGGGCGCCAAGAGACCCAGTACTTC. Filled out from reference TRBV7-8 and TRBJ2-5, the complete variable domain reads GAGVSQSPRYKVAKRGQDVALRCDPISGHVSLFWYQQALGQGPEFLTYFQNEAQLDKSGLPSDRFFAERPEGSVSTLKIQRTQQEDSAVYLCASSWGAGRQETQYFGPGTRLLVL.

The J gene is TRBJ2-7, the V gene TRBV2, with 7 bases aligning to TRBD1. Germline V gene data show CDR1 as SNHLY and CDR2 as FYNNEI. Unmatched junction bases numbered 17, after V lost 9 bases and J lost 0 bases. The CDR3 is 17 amino acids. The DNA of the CDR3 is TGTGCCAGTGATGCGGCAGGGGGAGTCTCGAGCTCCTACGAGCAGTACTTC. It is translated as CASDAAGGVSSSYEQYF.

This clonotype was seen ten or more times. The chain couples TRBV6-5 to TRBJ2-5; D ambiguous. The CDR3 is 13 amino acids. V lost 8 bases and J lost 3, with 13 bases in between. CDR1 and CDR2 (germline): MNHEY, SVGAGI. CDR3 protein: CASQWTVEETQYF. The DNA for the CDR3 is TGTGCCAGCCAGTGGACGGTAGAAGAGACCCAGTACTTC.

The chain carries TRBV5-1 and TRBJ2-1, with TRBD2 as a possible D gene (7 bases). CDR1 and CDR2 (germline): SGHRS, YFSETQ. The CDR3 runs 15 residues. V shed 5 bases and J shed 7 bases, with 19 bases lying between them. This chain's CDR3 is CASRRTGGLGNEQFF. The CDR3 coding sequence is TGCGCCAGCAGGCGAACGGGGGGCCTGGGGAATGAGCAGTTCTTC.

This clonotype has a single count. The chain carries TRBV7-3 and TRBJ2-2, with TRBD2 matching over 11 bases. Per germline, CDR1 SGHTA and CDR2 FQGTGA. V trimming: 3 bases; J trimming: 2 bases; junction bases outside the gene matches: 5. The CDR3 sequence is 17 residues long. This CDR3 reads CASSLVAGGLNTGELFF. The CDR3 coding sequence is TGTGCCAGCAGCTTGGTAGCGGGGGGGCTTAACACCGGGGAGCTGTTTTTT.

V gene TRBV6-5 combines with J gene TRBJ1-5, with D possibly being TRBD1 (6 bases). The CDR3 extends over 14 amino acids. The V gene's germline CDR1 is MNHEY and CDR2 SVGAGI. The ends were cut back, 6 bases at V and 2 bases at J, with 11 bases in the middle. CDR3 coding DNA: TGTGCCAGCAGGCCGACAGGACGCAATCAGCCCCAGCATTTT. Protein product: CASRPTGRNQPQHF.

The chain uses TRBV4-3 and TRBJ2-2; D unresolved. Germline V lookup: CDR1 LGHNA, CDR2 YSLEER. The CDR3 is 15 amino acids. Deletions cut 4 bases from V and 6 bases from J, with 15 bases between. For the CDR3, the DNA is TGCGCCAGCAGCCCACGACCAGTACAGTCCGGGGAGCTGTTTTTT. This sequence encodes CASSPRPVQSGELFF.

This clonotype was picked up a small number of times. V usage is TRBV6-5 and J usage is TRBJ1-5, with a possible D match to TRBD1 (6 bases). This CDR3 spans 13 amino acids. Trimming shortened V by 4 bases and J by 11 bases, and 15 bases separated the two germline ends. CDR1 and CDR2 from the germline V gene are MNHEY and SVGAGI. This CDR3 is CASSSPGGLTQHF. CDR3 DNA sequence: TGTGCCAGCAGTTCGCCCGGGGGCTTGACCCAGCATTTT.

This clonotype was detected a few times. V is TRBV7-6 and J is TRBJ1-2; 7 bases agree with TRBD1. V shed 2 bases and J 3 bases; nucleotides not matched to a gene: 9. This CDR3 contains 16 residues. Germline V gives CDR1 SGHVS, CDR2 FNYEAQ. CDR3 loop: CASSLTGAGTDYGYTF. The CDR3 DNA reads as TGTGCCAGCAGCTTAACAGGGGCAGGGACAGACTATGGCTACACCTTC.

This sequence joins TRBV6-5 and TRBJ2-5; a possible D gene is TRBD1 (6 bases). The CDR3 is 14 amino acids. V shed 4 bases and J shed 1 base, with 10 bases lying between them. Germline CDR1 MNHEY, CDR2 SVGAGI. The CDR3 nucleotides are TGTGCCAGCAGTTCCGGGACACTCCAAGAGACCCAGTACTTC. Translating gives CASSSGTLQETQYF.

This chain links TRBV29-1 with TRBJ2-5; tentatively, D is TRBD1 (6 bases). CDR1 is SQVTM and CDR2 is ANQGSEA in the germline V gene. V was clipped by 1 base and J by 4 bases, with 22 bases between them. The CDR3 is 17 residues long. The CDR3: CSVEGLSPNRVGETQYF. The CDR3, as DNA: TGCAGCGTTGAAGGATTATCCCCAAACAGGGTCGGAGAGACCCAGTACTTC.

J is TRBJ1-5 and V is TRBV6-5; D is undetermined. V lost 2 bases, J lost 1 base, and 6 bases lay in between. The CDR3 has 14 amino acids. Germline lookup yields CDR1 MNHEY and CDR2 SVGAGI. The CDR3 nucleotides are TGTGCCAGCAGTTACGGCCAGAGCAATCAGCCCCAGCATTTT. Translated, it gives CASSYGQSNQPQHF.

This chain links TRBV29-1 with TRBJ2-3, with D perhaps being TRBD1 or TRBD2 (6 bases each). The CDR3 totals 12 residues. CDR1 and CDR2 from the germline V gene are SQVTM and ANQGSEA. The V end was cut by 6 bases, the J end by 3 bases, with 10 bases between. The CDR3 region is CSVEGGTDTQYF. The CDR3 DNA follows: TGCAGCGTCGAGGGGGGTACAGATACGCAGTATTTT.

This clonotype was picked up a small number of times. The chain joins TRBV7-8 to TRBJ2-1, with 8 bases fitting TRBD2. This CDR3 comprises 16 residues. Trimming cost V 1 base and J 6 bases; bases outside gene matches: 8. Per the germline V gene, CDR1 is SGHVS and CDR2 is FQNEAQ. The CDR3 region is CASSLGLAGIVNEQFF. The CDR3 DNA sequence: TGTGCCAGCAGCTTAGGATTAGCGGGAATAGTCAATGAGCAGTTCTTC.

Concerning this clonotype: Just one base apart from a much larger clone, this may be a read error. This chain joins TRBV12-3 or TRBV12-4 and TRBJ2-5; D possibly uses TRBD1 or TRBD2 (6 bases each). This CDR3 region has 13 residues. The V end was cut by 9 bases, the J end by 5 bases, with 16 bases between. The DNA for the CDR3 is TGTGCCAGAGGTAGGGGGGAAGGGGAGACCCAGTACTTC. Protein sequence: CARGRGEGETQYF.

A few counts support this clonotype. The chain employs TRBV5-1 and TRBJ2-2; tentatively, D is TRBD1 (7 bases). CDR1 and CDR2 from the germline V gene are SGHRS and YFSETQ. Trimming removed 0 bases from V and 7 bases from J, with 16 bases in between. The CDR3 totals 16 residues. CDR3 sequence: CASSLELQGGNGELFF. The CDR3 region has the DNA TGCGCCAGCAGCTTGGAACTCCAGGGGGGAAACGGGGAGCTGTTTTTT.

This clonotype has only a few counts. V gene TRBV7-9 combines with J gene TRBJ1-6, with 7 bases identical to TRBD1. The CDR3 runs to 13 residues. Per the germline V gene, CDR1 is SEHNR and CDR2 is FQNEAQ (reference sequence). The V and J ends lost 5 bases and 13 bases, in that order; junction bases with no gene match: 8. In DNA form, the CDR3 reads TGTGCCAGCAGCCCAACGACAGGGTTGCCCCTCCACTTT. This sequence encodes CASSPTTGLPLHF.

The J gene is TRBJ1-4, the V gene TRBV7-2; 8 bases map to TRBD1. Trimming removed 4 bases from V and 5 bases from J; junction bases left unmatched: 6. Germline values: CDR1 SGHTA, CDR2 FQGNSA. CDR3 length: 15 residues. CDR3 protein: CASSSETGDNEKLFF. CDR3 nucleotide sequence: TGTGCCAGCAGCTCCGAGACAGGGGACAATGAAAAACTGTTTTTT.

This clonotype showed up just a few times. This chain uses TRBV6-5 with TRBJ1-1; 9 nucleotides line up with TRBD1. This CDR3 spans 16 amino acids. The V gene's germline CDR1 is MNHEY and CDR2 SVGAGI. V lost 3 bases, J lost 4 bases, and 9 bases stayed unmatched. Written as DNA, the CDR3 is TGTGCCAGCAGTTATACCGCGGGACAGGGTTCCACTGAAGCTTTCTTT. This gives the protein CASSYTAGQGSTEAFF.